These T cell receptor beta chains were read from a single sample in a study of cytomegalovirus exposure and HLA in healthy donors. TCRdb's copy holds only in-frame clones and misses some; the assay was immunoSEQ multiplex PCR. The sample includes more than 80,000 clones, over 75% of them seen just once. Specimen: PBMCs. Receptors were obtained from a man in his 60s in good health and CMV-seronegative. CDR3s include the opening cysteine and the closing phenylalanine or tryptophan. The D gene is left open where the match is weak. Clone size is shown for a subset of rows, as once, few, many or a class of expanded clone.

.	TRBV29-1	TRBJ2-7	TRBD1	TGCAGCGTCTTATATACCGGGACAGGATACGAGCAGTACTTC	CSVLYTGTGYEQYF
.	TRBV5-1	TRBJ2-4	.	TGCGCCAGCAGCTTGGGTCGGGGGGCGGGAGCCAAAAACATTCAGTACTTC	CASSLGRGAGAKNIQYF
.	TRBV5-1	TRBJ1-1	.	TGCGCCAGCAGCCATACAGAGAACACTGAAGCTTTCTTT	CASSHTENTEAFF
.	TRBV5-1	TRBJ1-2	.	TGCGCCAGCAGCGAACAAGGGGTCTACTATGGCTACACCTTC	CASSEQGVYYGYTF
once	TRBV7-3	TRBJ2-1	TRBD2	TGTGCCAGCAGCTTGGAGCGGGGGGCCTACAATGAGCAGTTCTTC	CASSLERGAYNEQFF
.	TRBV5-6	TRBJ2-4	.	TGTGCCAGCAGCACTCGCAGGCCGGTTGACATTCAGTACTTC	CASSTRRPVDIQYF
.	TRBV5-1	TRBJ1-6	TRBD1	TGCGCCAGCAGCCCCGGACAGGGTGTCTCCGAAGATAATTCACCCCTCCACTTT	CASSPGQGVSEDNSPLHF
.	TRBV11-3	TRBJ1-1	TRBD1	TGTGCCAGCAGCTTAGGGACAGGGAGCACTGAAGCTTTCTTT	CASSLGTGSTEAFF
.	TRBV9	TRBJ2-7	TRBD2	TGTGCCAGCAGCCCGAGGAGCGGGGGGACCTACGAGCAGTACTTC	CASSPRSGGTYEQYF
.	TRBV4-2	TRBJ1-5	.	TGTGCCAGCAGCCAATCAGGGCACGGTAATCAGCCCCAGCATTTT	CASSQSGHGNQPQHF
few	TRBV30	TRBJ1-3	TRBD1	TGTGCCTGGAGCGGGACAGCCCGAAACACCATATATTTT	CAWSGTARNTIYF
.	TRBV2	TRBJ2-1	.	TGTGCCAGCAGTAATCGGGGGATGGATGAGCAGTTCTTC	CASSNRGMDEQFF
.	TRBV6-5	TRBJ2-5	.	TGTGCCAGCAGTTACTCGAACTACCAAGAGACCCAGTACTTC	CASSYSNYQETQYF
few	TRBV9	TRBJ1-3	TRBD1	TGTGCCAGCAGCGTTTCCTTACAGGGGAATGGAAACACCATATATTTT	CASSVSLQGNGNTIYF
once	TRBV6-5	TRBJ1-2	.	TGTGCCAGCAAGGGCGGGGTTGGCCCTTATGGCTACACCTTC	CASKGGVGPYGYTF
.	TRBV7-2	TRBJ1-5	TRBD1	TGTGCCAGCAGCCCGGGACAGGCAAGCAATCAGCCCCAGCATTTT	CASSPGQASNQPQHF
.	TRBV7-2	TRBJ1-6	TRBD1	TGTGCCAGCAGGTCTCCGGGACAGGGCTCTAATTCACCCCTCCACTTT	CASRSPGQGSNSPLHF
.	TRBV5-1	TRBJ2-2	.	TGCGCCAGCGTTGGAGGGGGCCGCACCGGGGAGCTGTTTTTT	CASVGGGRTGELFF
.	TRBV6-4	TRBJ2-1	TRBD1	TGTGCCAGCAGTGAGCAAGACAGGGACAGCAATGAGCAGTTCTTC	CASSEQDRDSNEQFF
few	TRBV2	TRBJ1-2	TRBD1	TGTGCCAGCACCTGGACAGGGCGCTATGGCTACACCTTC	CASTWTGRYGYTF
.	TRBV6-1	TRBJ2-1	TRBD2	TGTGCCAGCAGTGGTTCTAGCGGGGGCTACAATGAGCAGTTCTTC	CASSGSSGGYNEQFF
.	TRBV19	TRBJ1-4	.	TGTGCCAGTAGGACGGCGGCTTCAACCCATGAAAAACTGTTTTTT	CASRTAASTHEKLFF
.	TRBV4-3	TRBJ2-7	TRBD1	TGCGCCAGCAGCCAAAGCTACAGGGGAACCTACGAGCAGTACTTC	CASSQSYRGTYEQYF
.	TRBV7-6	TRBJ2-5	TRBD2	TGTGCCAGCACCACGGGGGGGACCCAGTACTTC	CASTTGGTQYF
.	TRBV5-1	TRBJ1-6	.	TGCGCCAGCAGCCCGAGACGTGGCGGTTCACCCCTCCACTTT	CASSPRRGGSPLHF
.	TRBV6-5	TRBJ1-6	TRBD1	TGTGCCAGCAATCGAAGACAGGGGGCGCGTTCACCCCTCCACTTT	CASNRRQGARSPLHF
once	TRBV4-2	TRBJ2-7	TRBD2	TGTGCCAGCAGCCGGAACTCACCTACAGCCGGGACTACCTACGAGCAGTACTTC	CASSRNSPTAGTTYEQYF
.	TRBV10-3	TRBJ2-3	.	TGTGCCATCAGTGAGAAACAGGGGGGGGATTCCCGCTATACGCAGTATTTT	CAISEKQGGDSRYTQYF
.	TRBV28	TRBJ1-3	.	TGTGCCAGTTTACAGGGCGGAAACACCATATATTTT	CASLQGGNTIYF
.	TRBV29-1	TRBJ1-1	.	TGCAGCGTTGAAGAATTTCTTATGACAGTAAAAACTGAAGCTTTCTTT	CSVEEFLMTVKTEAFF
.	TRBV6-5	TRBJ1-2	.	TGTGCCAGCAGCCCAGACCGTGACCGGGACTACCACACCTTC	CASSPDRDRDYHTF
.	TRBV7-3	TRBJ2-1	.	TGTGCCAGCGGCCTAGCCCACAATGAGCAGTTCTTC	CASGLAHNEQFF
.	TRBV9	TRBJ2-6	.	TGTGCCAGCAGCGCCCTACAGGGAACTTCTGGGGCCAACGTCCTGACTTTC	CASSALQGTSGANVLTF
.	TRBV9	TRBJ1-6	TRBD1	TGTGCCAGCAGCTTCCGGACAGGCAGCTCCTATAATTCACCCCTCCACTTT	CASSFRTGSSYNSPLHF
.	TRBV5-4	TRBJ2-5	TRBD2	TGTGCCAGCAGCTTCGGTAGCGGGAAAGAGACCCAGTACTTC	CASSFGSGKETQYF
once	TRBV7-2	TRBJ2-1	TRBD2	TGTGCCAGCAGCTTTTCGCTGACTAGCGGGAGATACAATGAGCAGTTCTTC	CASSFSLTSGRYNEQFF
.	TRBV4-2	TRBJ2-3	TRBD2	TGTGCCAGCAGCCAAGACATAAGCGGGGGCCCAGATACGCAGTATTTT	CASSQDISGGPDTQYF
.	TRBV6-5	TRBJ1-1	.	TGTGCCAGCAGTTACCGGCTAGGGGATAAAGCTTTCTTT	CASSYRLGDKAFF
few	TRBV2	TRBJ1-4	.	TGTGCCAGTAGCTCGCAGGGACAAACTAATGAAAAACTGTTTTTT	CASSSQGQTNEKLFF
.	TRBV4-3	TRBJ2-3	.	TGCGCCAGCAGCCAATTACGGGGGAGGAATGGGGATACGCAGTATTTT	CASSQLRGRNGDTQYF
.	TRBV18	TRBJ1-2	TRBD1	TGTGCCAGCTCACCAGCGCGGGACAGAGATGGCTACACCTTC	CASSPARDRDGYTF
few	TRBV4-3	TRBJ1-1	.	TGCGCCAGCAGCCAAGAGTACGGGGGCACTGAAGCTTTCTTT	CASSQEYGGTEAFF
.	TRBV4-1	TRBJ2-1	TRBD2	TGCGCCAGCAGCCAAGAGGAACTAGCGGGGGGCCTCGGGTTCTTC	CASSQEELAGGLGFF
few	TRBV9	TRBJ1-1	TRBD1	TGTGCCAGCAGCGCATTCCAGGGGGCTCGGAACACTGAAGCTTTCTTT	CASSAFQGARNTEAFF
.	TRBV7-9	TRBJ1-2	.	TGTGCCAGCAGCGGCCACCGGGAGCGGACTGGCTACACCTTC	CASSGHRERTGYTF
.	TRBV5-1	TRBJ2-5	.	TGCGCCAGCAGCTTGGGAGCTAGAACTTTAAGAGAGACCCAGTACTTC	CASSLGARTLRETQYF
.	TRBV19	TRBJ1-1	.	TGTGCCAGTAGTGCCGCGGACACTTTGCAGAACACTGAAGCTTTCTTT	CASSAADTLQNTEAFF
.	TRBV7-2	TRBJ2-5	TRBD2	TGTGCCAGCAGCTTAGTTGCGGGGGGGCCAGAGACCCAGTACTTC	CASSLVAGGPETQYF
.	TRBV30	TRBJ1-4	.	TGTGCCTGGAGTGCGCAGGGGAGAGTGCTGTTTTTT	CAWSAQGRVLFF
.	TRBV9	TRBJ2-5	.	TGTGCCAGCAGCCCAACGCAGGGGGAGACCCAGTACTTC	CASSPTQGETQYF
.	TRBV5-1	TRBJ1-2	TRBD1	TGCGCCAGCAGCTTGAGGGACGTAGGACAGGGACGGGGCTACACCTTC	CASSLRDVGQGRGYTF
few	TRBV5-6	TRBJ2-6	.	TGTGCCAGCAGCTTTGGTAGCTCTGGGGCCAACGTCCTGACTTTC	CASSFGSSGANVLTF
.	TRBV11-3	TRBJ2-1	.	TGTGCCAGCAGCCCAGCGGTGTCAGGATTAGGGGAGCAGTTCTTC	CASSPAVSGLGEQFF
.	TRBV6-5	TRBJ2-2	.	TGTGCCAGCAGTTACCTGGGCAGGGGTGAAGCCGGGGAGCTGTTTTTT	CASSYLGRGEAGELFF
.	TRBV28	TRBJ2-1	TRBD1	TGTGCCAGCAGTTTATTAGGACAGGGGGTCGATGAGCAGTTCTTC	CASSLLGQGVDEQFF
.	TRBV6-1	TRBJ2-3	TRBD2	TGTGCCAGCAGTGAAGGGGCGGGGGGTCCAGATACGCAGTATTTT	CASSEGAGGPDTQYF
.	TRBV5-1	TRBJ1-1	.	TGCGCCAGCAGCTTGAGTACACCGTACACTGAAGCTTTCTTT	CASSLSTPYTEAFF